The next 19 T cell receptor beta chains were all read from a single sample in a study of CD8 T cells in Susac syndrome. cDNA came from about 0.5 to 1 ug RNA primed by random hexamers. TCRdb ran MiXCR on the immunoSEQ multiplex PCR reads and lists one entry per CDR3 protein. The repertoire holds some 130,000 distinct CDR3 sequences, with nearly 95% as singletons. Specimen: CD4+ T cells from PBMCs. These receptors originate from a human donor in good health.

This clonotype appeared a single time. The chain has TRBV29-1 and TRBJ2-1; TRBD2 aligns across 10 bases. The V gene end was trimmed by 7 bases and the J gene end by 10 bases; junction bases not matched to a gene: 13. Germline CDR1 SQVTM, CDR2 ANQGSEA. This CDR3 region has 14 residues. CDR3 in DNA: TGCAGCGACCTTCTAGCGGGAGCCCCGGGGGAGCAGTTCTTC. Its protein product is CSDLLAGAPGEQFF.

The rearrangement uses TRBV27 and TRBJ2-4; a possible D gene is TRBD2 (7 bases). This CDR3 has 15 amino acids. Germline V gives CDR1 MNHEY, CDR2 SMNVEV (reference sequence). Trimming removed 4 bases at V and 3 bases at J, with 13 bases between. CDR3 in DNA: TGTGCCAGCAGTTCGGCGGGGGCTCACAAAAACATTCAGTACTTC. Its protein is CASSSAGAHKNIQYF.

The chain has TRBV7-8 and TRBJ2-7, with D tentatively TRBD1 (6 bases). Trimming cost V 2 bases and J 4 bases, with 15 bases left between them. The CDR3 has 15 amino acids. In germline, CDR1 is SGHVS, CDR2 FQNEAQ. The chain's CDR3 is CASSLSQGLAYEQYF. The DNA of the CDR3 is TGTGCCAGCAGCTTAAGTCAGGGGTTGGCTTACGAGCAGTACTTC.

This rearrangement joins TRBV19 to TRBJ2-7; D is unresolved. The V and J ends lost 3 bases and 0 bases respectively, with 9 bases between them. This CDR3 region has 14 residues. Germline values: CDR1 LNHDA, CDR2 SQIVND (reference sequence). CDR3 region: CASSIRASSYEQYF. DNA of the CDR3: TGTGCCAGTAGTATCCGGGCCAGCTCCTACGAGCAGTACTTC.

V usage is TRBV5-1 and J usage is TRBJ2-7, with D perhaps TRBD2 (6 bases). Trimming stripped 4 bases from V and 6 bases from J, with 17 bases between. The CDR3 is 14 amino acids. Germline CDR1 is SGHRS and CDR2 is YFSETQ. The CDR3 region is CASSPGTLTGEQYF. The CDR3 DNA sequence: TGCGCCAGCAGCCCTGGGACTTTAACAGGCGAGCAGTACTTC.

The chain has TRBV5-1 and TRBJ2-1; 12 bases are shared with TRBD2. The J segment lost 8 bases and the V segment lost 6 bases, leaving 9 bases of the junction unmatched. Germline values: CDR1 SGHRS, CDR2 YFSETQ. The CDR3 has 15 amino acids. CDR3 nucleotide sequence: TGCGCCAGCACCGCCCTAGCGGGAGGGCCCGATGAGCAGTTCTTC. It translates to CASTALAGGPDEQFF.

The V gene is TRBV27, the J gene TRBJ2-7; 11 bases agree with TRBD1. The CDR3 is 14 amino acids. Losses at the gene ends were 5 bases for V and 4 bases for J; bases not matched to a gene: 4. Germline CDR1 and CDR2: MNHEY and SMNVEV (reference sequence). DNA for the CDR3: TGTGCCAGCAGTCGGGACAGGGGGACTTACGAGCAGTACTTC. Amino acids: CASSRDRGTYEQYF.

CDR3 nucleotides: TGTGCCAGCAGCTCAGGACCACACACCGGGGAGCTGTTTTTT. Encoded protein: CASSSGPHTGELFF. This chain connects TRBV7-2 to TRBJ2-2; no reliable D call. Trimming stripped 4 bases from V and 3 bases from J, with 9 bases between. Per the germline V gene, CDR1 is SGHTA and CDR2 is FQGNSA. The CDR3 totals 14 residues.

J is TRBJ1-1 and V is TRBV7-9; D not resolved. Germline CDR1 is SEHNR and CDR2 is FQNEAQ (reference sequence). V shed 5 bases and J shed 8 bases, with 12 bases lying between them. There are 12 residues in the CDR3. CDR3 sequence (DNA): TGTGCCAGCAGCCAGTTGGGTTTAGAAGCTTTCTTT. Its translation is CASSQLGLEAFF. The variable domain in full, with the rest retrieved from reference TRBV7-9 and TRBJ1-1, is DTGVSQNPRHKITKRGQNVTFRCDPISEHNRLYWYRQTLGQGPEFLTYFQNEAQLEKSRLLSDRFSAERPKGSFSTLEIQRTEQGDSAMYLCASSQLGLEAFFGQGTRLTVV.

V is TRBV5-1 and J is TRBJ2-7, with a tentative D call TRBD2 (6 bases). The V gene lost 0 bases and the J gene lost 7 bases, with 11 bases spanning the gap. Germline V lookup: CDR1 SGHRS, CDR2 YFSETQ. This CDR3 comprises 13 residues. Here the CDR3 DNA reads TGCGCCAGCAGCTTGGCATCCGGGGGTGAGCAGTACTTC. This gives the protein CASSLASGGEQYF.

This clonotype is a singleton in its sample. V usage is TRBV7-9 and J usage is TRBJ2-7; D is undetermined. CDR3 length: 11 amino acids. Germline V lookup: CDR1 SEHNR, CDR2 FQNEAQ (reference sequence). V was shortened by 7 bases and J by 3 bases, with 7 bases between the two germline ends. CDR3 DNA: TGTGCCAGCACGATGGGCTACGAGCAGTACTTC. Amino acid sequence: CASTMGYEQYF.

The chain is built from TRBV6-5 and TRBJ2-1; TRBD2 matches 8 bases. Losses at the gene ends were 6 bases for V and 4 bases for J; bases not matched to a gene: 8. Germline V gene data show CDR1 as MNHEY and CDR2 as SVGAGI. The CDR3 loop spans 15 amino acids. The CDR3 here is CASSLAGQRYNEQFF. DNA of the CDR3: TGTGCCAGCAGCCTAGCGGGTCAGAGGTACAATGAGCAGTTCTTC.

As regards this clonotype: The missing conserved phenylalanine or tryptophan at the end of this CDR3 makes a read error likely. The chain's CDR3 is CASSQPSKSGAKNIQYS. The DNA for the CDR3 is TGTGCCAGCAGCCAGCCATCGAAGAGCGGAGCCAAAAACATTCAGTACTCC. The chain recombines TRBV3-1 with TRBJ2-4; possibly TRBD2 for D (5 bases). Germline-derived CDR1 and CDR2 are LGHDT and YNNKEL (reference sequence). The CDR3 has 17 residues. The V end lost 3 bases, the J end lost 0 bases, and 15 bases lay between the germline ends.

The rearrangement uses TRBV12-3 or TRBV12-4 and TRBJ2-1; D might be TRBD2 (6 bases). Deletions cut 5 bases from V and 7 bases from J, with 12 bases between. The CDR3 sequence is 13 residues long. The DNA for the CDR3 is TGTGCCAGCAGTCTTAGCGGTCAGAATGAGCAGTTCTTC. Its protein is CASSLSGQNEQFF.

V is TRBV5-1 and J is TRBJ2-1; a weak D match, TRBD2 (5 bases). This CDR3 is built from 16 residues. Trimming removed 0 bases from V and 2 bases from J, with 12 bases in between. Germline lookup yields CDR1 SGHRS and CDR2 YFSETQ. CDR3 protein: CASSLVVGVTYNEQFF. The CDR3, as DNA: TGCGCCAGCAGCTTGGTGGTGGGAGTCACCTACAATGAGCAGTTCTTC.

V usage is TRBV28 and J usage is TRBJ1-1; 8 positions agree with TRBD1. J was trimmed by 4 bases and V by 5 bases; bases with no gene match: 9. The germline V gene has CDR1 MDHEN and CDR2 SYDVKM. CDR3 length: 15 residues. The CDR3 coding sequence is TGTGCCAGCAGTGCGACAGGGGAATGGGGCACTGAAGCTTTCTTT. It yields the protein CASSATGEWGTEAFF.

CDR3 DNA: TGCGCCAGCAGCCAAGATCGAAACGTCCGCGAGCAGTACTTC. Protein: CASSQDRNVREQYF. The genes are TRBV4-1 and TRBJ2-7; D remains ambiguous. This CDR3 is 14 amino acids long. CDR1 is MGHRA and CDR2 is YSYEKL in the germline V gene. The V end was cut by 0 bases, the J end by 6 bases, with 12 bases between.

This clonotype turned up a few times. The rearrangement joins TRBV5-1 to TRBJ2-3, with D possibly matching TRBD2 (6 bases). Germline CDR1 reads SGHRS; CDR2 reads YFSETQ. Trimming took 0 bases from V and 11 from J, leaving 10 bases between them. This CDR3 region has 12 residues. The CDR3 region is CASSLEEGRQYF. In DNA, the CDR3 is TGCGCCAGCAGCTTGGAGGAGGGTCGGCAGTATTTT.

The chain recombines TRBV12-3 or TRBV12-4 with TRBJ1-5, with D tentatively TRBD1 (6 bases). There are 15 residues in the CDR3. V was pared by 6 bases and J by 4 bases, with 16 bases between. The CDR3 spells CASSPSGAQNQPQHF. The DNA of the CDR3 is TGTGCCAGCAGCCCATCGGGGGCTCAGAATCAGCCCCAGCATTTT.